This TCR beta chain was sequenced for a study of shared clonotypes between healthy human individuals. Unsorted samples, those not sorted, used approximately 100 million PBMCs for genomic DNA. This clone was recorded only once. The data were produced by immunoSEQ multiplex PCR, yet TCRdb's version contains in-frame clones alone and is incomplete. The sample lists about 490,000 clones, 81% occurring once. Sequencing input: PBMCs. This sequence was found in a woman between 40 and 55 years old in good health. Some clones in this sample may be carry-over from other donors' samples.

As DNA, the CDR3 is TGTGCCAGCAGCTTGGAGAGCGGGGCAGATACGCAGTATTTT. This gives the protein CASSLESGADTQYF. This chain links TRBV5-4 with TRBJ2-3; 7 bases match TRBD2. Looked up from germline, CDR1 is SGHNT and CDR2 is YYREEE (reference sequence). This CDR3 is built from 14 residues. Unmatched junction bases numbered 2, after V lost 0 bases and J lost 4 bases.